This T cell receptor (beta chain) was identified in a study of coeliac disease. The germline V and J ends were trimmed by 6 bases and 6 bases, with 10 bases remaining between them. Germline CDR1 SGHTA, CDR2 FQGNSA. The CDR3 runs to 12 residues. Sequencing was performed with immunoSEQ multiplex PCR; in TCRdb, only in-frame clones are kept and a portion is missing. The sample yields 2,500 to 3,000 clones, nearly 55% seen once. As concerns this clone: Its specificity is not known.

Overall study results and limits: Active celiac intraepithelial and lamina propria samples had lower TRB and TRG clonality than control samples.

The J gene is TRBJ2-3, the V gene TRBV7-2; D remains ambiguous. This sequence originates from a man over 45 with active celiac disease. The sequenced sample was intraepithelial lymphocytes from the gut. CDR3 residues: CASSFSQDTQYF. The CDR3 nucleotides are TGTGCCAGCAGTTTTTCTCAGGATACGCAGTATTTT.